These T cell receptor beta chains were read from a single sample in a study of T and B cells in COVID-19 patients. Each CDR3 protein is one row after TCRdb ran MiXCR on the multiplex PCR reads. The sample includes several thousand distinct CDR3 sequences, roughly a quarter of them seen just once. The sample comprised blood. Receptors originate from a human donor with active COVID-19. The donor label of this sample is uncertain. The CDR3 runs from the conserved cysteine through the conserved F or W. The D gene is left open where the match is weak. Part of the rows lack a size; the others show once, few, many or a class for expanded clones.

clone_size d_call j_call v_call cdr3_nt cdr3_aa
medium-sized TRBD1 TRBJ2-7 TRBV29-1 TGCAGCGTCGCCGGGACAGGCTCCTACGAGCAGTACTTC CSVAGTGSYEQYF
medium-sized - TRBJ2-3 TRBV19 TGTGCCAGTAGTATCAGCACGCTCGGCACAGATACGCAGTATTTT CASSISTLGTDTQYF
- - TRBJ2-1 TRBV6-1 TGTGCCACCCACGGGAGAGTAAACTGGAATGAGCAGTTCTTC CATHGRVNWNEQFF
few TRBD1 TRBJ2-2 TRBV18 TGTGCCAGCTCAACAGGGGCAGCTAACACCGGGGAGCTGTTTTTT CASSTGAANTGELFF
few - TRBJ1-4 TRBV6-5 TGTGCCAGCACTGACAGGCCAACTAATGAAAAACTGTTTTTT CASTDRPTNEKLFF
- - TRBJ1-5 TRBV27 TGTGCCAGCAGTGAGCCCAATCAGCCCCAGCATTTT CASSEPNQPQHF
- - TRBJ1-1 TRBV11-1 TGTGCCAGCAGCCCCGAAAGCACTGAAGCTTTCTTT CASSPESTEAFF
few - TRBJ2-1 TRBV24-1 TGTGCCACCACGGACAGCGTGAACAATGAGCAGTTCTTC CATTDSVNNEQFF
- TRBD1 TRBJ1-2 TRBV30 TGTGCCTGGAACCGGGACAGGGGCTATGGCTACACCTTC CAWNRDRGYGYTF
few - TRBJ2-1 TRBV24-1 TGTGCCACCAGTGATTTCGGAGCCTCCTACAATGAGCAGTTCTTC CATSDFGASYNEQFF
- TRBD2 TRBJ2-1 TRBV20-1 TGCAGTGCCCAGCGGGCTAGCGGGGGCAATGAGCAGTTCTTC CSAQRASGGNEQFF
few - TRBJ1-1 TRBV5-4 TGTGCCAGCAGCTTCGGAGACACGTACACTGAAGCTTTCTTT CASSFGDTYTEAFF
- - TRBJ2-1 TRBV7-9 TGTGCCAGCCTGTCTTTCGGGGGATGGTACAATGAGCAGTTCTTC CASLSFGGWYNEQFF
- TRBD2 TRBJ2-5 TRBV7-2 TGTGCCAGCAGCCCCCGTAGCGGGAAAGGAGAGACCCAGTACTTC CASSPRSGKGETQYF
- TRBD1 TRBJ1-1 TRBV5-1 TGTGCCAGCAGCCAAACAGGGGGCGGCACTGAAGCTTTCTTT CASSQTGGGTEAFF
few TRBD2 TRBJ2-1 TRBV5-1 TGCGCCAGCAGCCTAGGTAGCGGGGTCTCCTACAATGAGCAGTTCTTC CASSLGSGVSYNEQFF
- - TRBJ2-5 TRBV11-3 TGTGCCAGCAGCTTAGGGCAGGGCGGCGAGACCCAGTACTTC CASSLGQGGETQYF
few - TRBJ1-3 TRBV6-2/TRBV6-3 TGTGCCAGCAGTGACACCTTCTCTGGAAACACCATATATTTT CASSDTFSGNTIYF
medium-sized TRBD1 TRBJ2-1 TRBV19 TGTGCCAGTAGTATTGTGACAGGGGCTAACAATGAGCAGTTCTTC CASSIVTGANNEQFF
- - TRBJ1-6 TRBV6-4 TGTGCCAGCAGTGACCGTCAGGGCAATTCACCCCTCCACTTT CASSDRQGNSPLHF
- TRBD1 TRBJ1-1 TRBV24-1 TGTGCCACCAGTGATTCCGGGACAGGGGTTACTGAAGCTTTCTTT CATSDSGTGVTEAFF
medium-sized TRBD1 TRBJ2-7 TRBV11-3 TGTGCCAGCAGCTTAGCCGGGACAGGGGCCTACGAGCAGTACTTC CASSLAGTGAYEQYF
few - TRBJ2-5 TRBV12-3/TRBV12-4 TGTGCCAGCAGTTTATTCGTCGAGACCCAGTACTTC CASSLFVETQYF
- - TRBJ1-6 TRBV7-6 TGTGCCAGCAGTCCTTCCCGACAGACCTCCTATAATTCACCCCTCCACTTT CASSPSRQTSYNSPLHF
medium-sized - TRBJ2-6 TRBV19 TGTGCCAGTAGTCCCATGACAGCGGGGGCCAACGTCCTGACTTTC CASSPMTAGANVLTF
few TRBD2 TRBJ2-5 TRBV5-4 TGTGCCAGCAGCTGGGGACTAGCGGGAGGAGAGACCCAGTACTTC CASSWGLAGGETQYF
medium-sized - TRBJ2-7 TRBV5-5 TGTGCCAGCAGCTTCGGGGTATCCTACGAGCAGTACTTC CASSFGVSYEQYF
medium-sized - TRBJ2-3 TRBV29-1 TGCAGCGTTGTACGCGGGGAGGCGGATACGCAGTATTTT CSVVRGEADTQYF
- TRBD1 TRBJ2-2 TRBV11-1 TGTGCCAGCAGCCATACGCGGACAGGGGGAGACACCGGGGAGCTGTTTTTT CASSHTRTGGDTGELFF
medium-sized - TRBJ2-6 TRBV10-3 TGTGGCATCGTGGGTCAGGGCCTAACTGGGGCCAACGTCCTGACTTTC CGIVGQGLTGANVLTF
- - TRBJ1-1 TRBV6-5 TGTGCCCTAACCGGACGGACTGAAGCTTTCTTT CALTGRTEAFF
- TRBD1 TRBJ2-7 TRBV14 TGTGCCAGCAGCCGGGACAGTGTCTCCTACGAGCAGTACTTC CASSRDSVSYEQYF
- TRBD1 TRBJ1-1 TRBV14 TGTGCCAGCAGCCTGCGGACAGGGAAGAACACTGAAGCTTTCTTT CASSLRTGKNTEAFF
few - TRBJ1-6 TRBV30 TGTGCCTGGAGTGTAGATAACAGGAATAATTCACCCCTCCACTTT CAWSVDNRNNSPLHF
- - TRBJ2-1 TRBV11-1 TGTGCCAGCAGCTTGGCGGGGCATGAGCAGTTCTTC CASSLAGHEQFF
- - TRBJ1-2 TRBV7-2 TGTGCCAGCAGCTGGGGGGGGGGATACTATGGCTACACCTTC CASSWGGGYYGYTF
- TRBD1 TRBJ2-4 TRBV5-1 TGCGCCAGCAGCTTGGTACAGGGGGCATTAGGTAACATTCAGTACTTC CASSLVQGALGNIQYF
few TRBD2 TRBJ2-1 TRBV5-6 TGTGCCAGCAGCTTGGCGGGGGGTAAGGGTCAGACGAGCTCCTACAATGAGCAGTTCTTC CASSLAGGKGQTSSYNEQFF
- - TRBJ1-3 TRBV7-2 TGTGCCAGCAGCACCGTAGGGGCAAACACCATATATTTT CASSTVGANTIYF
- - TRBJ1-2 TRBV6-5 TGTGCCAGCAGTTACTCGATGCTGGATGGCTACACCTTC CASSYSMLDGYTF
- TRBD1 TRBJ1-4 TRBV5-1 TGCGCCAGCAGCTTGAGGGGGCCGGGTGAAAAACTGTTTTTT CASSLRGPGEKLFF
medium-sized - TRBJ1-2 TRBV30 TGTGCCTGGAGTATGAACTATGGCTACACCTTC CAWSMNYGYTF
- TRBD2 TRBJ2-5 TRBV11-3 TGTGCCAGCAGGCCGGGGGGGACTAGCTTAGAGACCCAGTACTTC CASRPGGTSLETQYF
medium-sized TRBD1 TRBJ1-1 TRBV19 TGTGCCAGTAGCGACAGGGCCCGCGGGACAAACACTGAAGCTTTCTTT CASSDRARGTNTEAFF